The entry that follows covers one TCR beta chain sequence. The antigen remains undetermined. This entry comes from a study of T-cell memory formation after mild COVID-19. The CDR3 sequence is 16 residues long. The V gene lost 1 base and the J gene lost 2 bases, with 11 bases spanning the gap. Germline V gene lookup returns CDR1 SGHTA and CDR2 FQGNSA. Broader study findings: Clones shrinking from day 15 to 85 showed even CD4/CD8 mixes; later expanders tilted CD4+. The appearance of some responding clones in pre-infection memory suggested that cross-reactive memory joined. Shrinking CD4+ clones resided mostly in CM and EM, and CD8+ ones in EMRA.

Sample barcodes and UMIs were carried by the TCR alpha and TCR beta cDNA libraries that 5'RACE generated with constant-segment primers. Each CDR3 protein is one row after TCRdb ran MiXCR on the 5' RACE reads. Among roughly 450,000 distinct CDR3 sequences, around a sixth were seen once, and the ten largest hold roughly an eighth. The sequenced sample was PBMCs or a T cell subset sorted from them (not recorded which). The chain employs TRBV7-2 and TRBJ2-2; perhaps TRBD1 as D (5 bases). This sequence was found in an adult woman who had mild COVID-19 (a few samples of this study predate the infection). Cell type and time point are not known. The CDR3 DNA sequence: TGTGCCAGCAGCTTAGTTGACAGATCTAACACCGGGGAGCTGTTTTTT. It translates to CASSLVDRSNTGELFF. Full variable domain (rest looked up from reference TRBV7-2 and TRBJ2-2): GAGVSQSPSNKVTEKGKDVELRCDPISGHTALYWYRQSLGQGLEFLIYFQGNSAPDKSGLPSDRFSAERTGGSVSTLTIQRTQQEDSAVYLCASSLVDRSNTGELFFGEGSRLTVL.